These T cell receptor beta chains were read from a single sample in a study of CD8 T cells in ankylosing spondylitis. TCRdb fed the 5' RACE reads into MiXCR, producing one record per CDR3 protein. Of around 770,000 distinct CDR3 sequences listed, around 17% are singletons. Specimen: blood, either unsorted or a sorted T cell fraction (not recorded which). The receptor set was obtained from a male donor with ankylosing spondylitis. Each CDR3 is given with its conserved first and last residue. D genes are given only for firm matches. Size is stated for part of the rows, as once, few or many counts, or as a class when the clone is expanded.

CDR3: CASSARAGAMNTEAFF
DNA: TGTGCCAGCAGCGCCCGGGCGGGAGCTATGAACACTGAAGCTTTCTTT
D: NA
J: TRBJ1-1
size: NA
V: TRBV9

CDR3: CASSVEQGFEQYF
DNA: TGTGCCAGCAGCGTAGAGCAGGGGTTCGAGCAGTACTTC
D: NA
J: TRBJ2-7
size: few
V: TRBV9

CDR3: CASTLQRDGTYVNTEAFF
DNA: TGTGCCAGCACCCTCCAACGAGACGGAACCTATGTGAACACTGAAGCTTTCTTT
D: NA
J: TRBJ1-1
size: NA
V: TRBV6-2/TRBV6-3

CDR3: CASSPRDRLYGGYTF
DNA: TGTGCCAGCAGCCCTCGGGACAGACTCTATGGTGGCTACACCTTC
D: TRBD1
J: TRBJ1-2
size: NA
V: TRBV7-9

CDR3: CASSGDGLYGYTF
DNA: TGTGCCAGCAGCGGCGACGGGCTCTATGGCTACACCTTC
D: NA
J: TRBJ1-2
size: few
V: TRBV9

CDR3: CSVRRGMNTEAFF
DNA: TGCAGCGTGCGACGGGGCATGAACACTGAAGCTTTCTTT
D: NA
J: TRBJ1-1
size: NA
V: TRBV29-1

CDR3: CASSLPGGDTQYF
DNA: TGTGCCAGCAGCTTGCCCGGGGGGGATACGCAGTATTTT
D: TRBD2
J: TRBJ2-3
size: NA
V: TRBV5-5

CDR3: CASSRQGLNQPQHF
DNA: TGTGCCAGCAGTAGACAGGGGCTCAATCAGCCCCAGCATTTT
D: TRBD1
J: TRBJ1-5
size: few
V: TRBV12-3/TRBV12-4

CDR3: CASSPLQEKEAYNEQFF
DNA: TGTGCCAGCAGCCCCCTACAGGAGAAAGAGGCCTACAATGAGCAGTTCTTC
D: NA
J: TRBJ2-1
size: NA
V: TRBV4-1

CDR3: CASSGPTGDTNYGYTF
DNA: TGTGCCAGCAGCGGGCCGACAGGGGATACTAACTATGGCTACACCTTC
D: TRBD1
J: TRBJ1-2
size: NA
V: TRBV11-2

CDR3: CASRAGTGSQPQHF
DNA: TGTGCCAGCAGGGCTGGGACAGGGAGTCAGCCCCAGCATTTT
D: TRBD1
J: TRBJ1-5
size: NA
V: TRBV6-1

CDR3: CSALGLAGIFEQFF
DNA: TGCAGTGCTCTAGGACTAGCGGGGATTTTTGAGCAGTTCTTC
D: TRBD2
J: TRBJ2-1
size: NA
V: TRBV20-1

CDR3: CSARHRAGELFF
DNA: TGCAGTGCGAGGCACAGGGCCGGGGAGCTGTTTTTT
D: NA
J: TRBJ2-2
size: many
V: TRBV20-1

CDR3: CASSLSRQGAYYEQYF
DNA: TGTGCCAGCAGTTTATCCCGACAGGGGGCCTACTACGAGCAGTACTTC
D: TRBD1
J: TRBJ2-7
size: NA
V: TRBV27

CDR3: CASSPGVEETQYF
DNA: TGTGCCAGCTCACCTGGGGTGGAAGAGACCCAGTACTTC
D: NA
J: TRBJ2-5
size: few
V: TRBV18

CDR3: CSAGDYNEQFF
DNA: TGCAGCGCGGGGGATTACAATGAGCAGTTCTTC
D: NA
J: TRBJ2-1
size: NA
V: TRBV29-1

CDR3: CASSELADRGLTKNIQYF
DNA: TGTGCCAGCAGTGAACTAGCGGACAGGGGTCTAACCAAAAACATTCAGTACTTC
D: TRBD1
J: TRBJ2-4
size: many
V: TRBV2

CDR3: CASSPWTGNTGELFF
DNA: TGTGCCAGCAGTCCTTGGACAGGGAACACCGGGGAGCTGTTTTTT
D: TRBD1
J: TRBJ2-2
size: NA
V: TRBV12-3/TRBV12-4

CDR3: CASSPVGQMNTEAFF
DNA: TGTGCCAGCAGCCCGGTGGGACAGATGAACACTGAAGCTTTCTTT
D: TRBD1
J: TRBJ1-1
size: NA
V: TRBV11-2

CDR3: CASRRTSGLYNEQFF
DNA: TGCGCCAGCAGGCGGACTAGCGGGCTCTACAATGAGCAGTTCTTC
D: TRBD2
J: TRBJ2-1
size: few
V: TRBV5-1

CDR3: CASTTDRDREKLFF
DNA: TGTGCCAGTACCACGGACAGGGATAGGGAAAAACTGTTTTTT
D: TRBD1
J: TRBJ1-4
size: few
V: TRBV19

CDR3: CASSISGGPRADTQYF
DNA: TGTGCCAGCAGCATTTCGGGAGGGCCGCGGGCAGATACGCAGTATTTT
D: TRBD2
J: TRBJ2-3
size: NA
V: TRBV4-2

CDR3: CASTGGLVAGEQYF
DNA: TGTGCCAGCACCGGGGGGCTCGTGGCGGGGGAGCAGTACTTC
D: NA
J: TRBJ2-7
size: few
V: TRBV7-9

CDR3: CSARPGLAGIEQFF
DNA: TGCAGTGCTAGGCCGGGACTAGCGGGCATCGAGCAGTTCTTC
D: TRBD2
J: TRBJ2-1
size: NA
V: TRBV20-1

CDR3: CASSFGEVSGANVLTF
DNA: TGTGCCAGCAGTTTTGGGGAAGTGTCTGGGGCCAACGTCCTGACTTTC
D: NA
J: TRBJ2-6
size: NA
V: TRBV28